This T cell receptor (beta chain) was sequenced during a study of shared clonotypes between healthy human individuals. Across the study: The donor pool was made up of two women and a few men aged 18 to 49.

J gave up 5 bases and V 6 bases, and 4 bases lay outside the gene matches. There are 15 residues in the CDR3. Per germline, CDR1 MNHEY and CDR2 SVGAGI. Method: immunoSEQ multiplex PCR; TCRdb's copy keeps in-frame clones and lacks some. The sample carries 600,000 to 750,000 clones, about 92% recorded once. Study conclusions and caveats: Large depth notwithstanding, sorted-subset sequencing proved incomplete by rarefaction. Of the naive CD4 clonotypes, roughly 5% were shared across a handful of donors. Across subsets, estimated richness was generally greater for naive than for memory populations.

The table lists this clone with a count of one. The antigen remains undetermined. The sample consisted of memory CD8+ T cells from PBMCs. Described subset: CD45RO+ cells pooled with CCR7-negative TemRA cells. The sequence was obtained from a man aged 18 to 30 in good health. Some clones in this sample may be carry-over from other donors' samples. The chain has TRBV6-5 and TRBJ2-1; 13 positions agree with TRBD2. CDR3 region: CASRQLAGGNNEQFF. The DNA of the CDR3 is TGTGCCAGCAGACAACTAGCGGGAGGGAACAATGAGCAGTTCTTC.